Listed below are T cell receptor beta chains from one sample, sequenced in a study of response to subunit inactivated influenza vaccine. TCRdb analysed the RT-PCR reads with MiXCR anew, one entry per CDR3 protein. This table has approximately 500,000 distinct CDR3 sequences, under 30% appearing once. Separately, the same data were catalogued under a study of T cells expressing NK-cell markers.

The material sequenced was CD4+ T cells sorted from PBMCs, taken 12 days after vaccination. These receptors all come from a man in his forties or fifties who received an inactivated influenza vaccine. The CDR3 runs from the conserved cysteine through the conserved F or W. The D gene is left open where the match is weak. Expanded clones get a size class; other rows say once, few or many, or leave the size out.

size,D,V,CDR3
many,NA,TRBV3-1,CASSQVSGVNTEAFF
few,TRBD1,TRBV10-3,CAISRDRESGNTIYF
NA,NA,TRBV7-2,CASSSVARFDEQFF
many,TRBD2,TRBV20-1,CSATGTSGSQYF
few,NA,TRBV7-2,CASSLDRFPSETQYF
NA,NA,TRBV12-5,CASGLGREETQYF
NA,NA,TRBV7-2,CASSLAGRIYEQYF
few,TRBD2,TRBV27,CASSTGGRVDTQYF
few,NA,TRBV6-1,CASAQGSPDTQYF
NA,NA,TRBV27,CASSFTGLGSYTF
few,NA,TRBV7-2,CASSLRVSTEAFF
once,TRBD2,TRBV20-1,CSAKPSGAGYQETQYF
NA,TRBD2,TRBV20-1,CSARDARGGKETQYF
NA,TRBD2,TRBV5-1,CASSSSGGNYNEQFF
few,TRBD1,TRBV27,CASSFGTGGWTEAFF
NA,TRBD2,TRBV10-3,CAISIAGGDTDTQYF
NA,NA,TRBV7-2,CASSLASVTGELFF